The present entry profiles one T cell receptor beta chain with its context. This clone appeared once. The antigen it recognizes is unknown. Base quality data are lacking; no much larger clone is found one base away. The library came from the immunoSEQ multiplex PCR assay. The clones in this table, taken by TCRdb from immuneACCESS, are in-frame only. Not every clone is retained; where verified, under half of the shortfall comes from an unresolved V gene, and the cause of the rest is unknown. This sample comprises about 120,000 clones, 92% of them detected only once. The ten biggest clones cover approximately 2% of the sample. The data derive from a study of control samples from healthy donors and cancer patients (dated by TCRdb to 2018 to 2020). This sequence was found in a woman in her forties or fifties in good health. The sequencing input was blood.

The sequenced DNA: TGTGCCAGCAGCCCAGCGGGACATCGTCCCCCCTCAACTAATGAAAAACTGTTTTTT. It encodes CASSPAGHRPPSTNEKLFF. The sequence is built from TRBV5-5 and TRBJ1-4, and the D gene may be TRBD1, 6 bases matching. Trimming costs V 4 bases and J 0 bases, and their ends lie 22 bases apart. From the germline V gene (reference sequence), CDR1 is SGHKS and CDR2 is YYEKEE. The CDR3 runs 19 residues from the cysteine to the phenylalanine. The kept DNA is CDR3 alone, 57 bases in frame from the first base.